This T cell receptor (beta chain) stems from a study of HIV-infected children after antiretroviral therapy interruption. Whole-study context: Most participating children were previously exposed to EBV and CMV. In continuous treatment, analyzed samples were from weeks 0, 48 and 150.

Unique molecular identifiers were included in an RNA-based 3' RACE TCR library. A single record per CDR3 protein comes from TCRdb applying MiXCR to the 3' RACE reads. The sample carries about 50,000 distinct CDR3 sequences, 4.3% recorded once. This clonotype has a handful of counts. The antigen is undetermined. Treatment: PENTA 11 planned treatment interruption arm or continuous ART arm. Study results and limitations: Naive CD4+ sequences overlapped less between time points once interruption began.

Trimming left V 8 bases short and J 3 bases short, with 16 bases between. Germline CDR1 and CDR2: MDHEN and SYDVKM. The CDR3 has 14 residues. The chain has TRBV28 and TRBJ1-2, with TRBD1 as a possible D gene (5 bases). This sequence originates from a pool of human donors with HIV. The sequenced sample was CD45RA+ CD4+ T cells from PBMCs, pooled from several time points, obtained from a donor given antiretroviral therapy, either interrupted or continuous. Stated subset: naive CD4+ CD45RA+ CD45RO- T cells. In nucleotides, the CDR3 is TGTGCCAGCTTCAAATACAGGAGAGACTATGGCTACACCTTC. Its translation is CASFKYRRDYGYTF.